A single sample gave rise to the 27 T cell receptor beta chains below, sequenced in a study of T cell responses to AZD1222 COVID-19 vaccine (dated by TCRdb to about 2021). Library method: the immunoSEQ multiplex PCR assay. TCRdb took over this immuneACCESS table, retaining in-frame rearrangements with V and J assigned. Such tables are incomplete; in checked studies, under half of the missing clones stem from an unresolved V gene, and the remainder is unexplained. For this sample the table gives 150,000 or so clones, of which 80% to 85% were detected only once. Of the sample, around 4.3% falls within the top ten clones. What the time point label conveys for this sample: baseline before first vaccination. Explained via the paper, the treatment or condition label denotes: meningococcal conjugate vaccine given as trial control. The starting material was peripheral blood, obtained on day 0 of MenACWY control vaccination. The receptors shown here come from an adult in good health.

This sequence joins TRBV5-1 and TRBJ2-5; the D is unclear. The V end lost 2 bases, the J end lost 2 bases, and 7 bases lay between the germline ends. Germline V gene sequence: CDR1 SGHRS, CDR2 YFSETQ. The CDR3 runs to 13 residues. The CDR3 spells CASSFTQQETQYF. CDR3 in DNA: TGCGCCAGCAGCTTTACTCAGCAAGAGACCCAGTACTTC.

This clone came up once. Written as DNA, the CDR3 is TGTGCCAGCAGCTTAGTGGTATACAGGAGAATGAACACTGAAGCTTTCTTT. This codes for CASSLVVYRRMNTEAFF. The V call is TRBV7-8, the J call TRBJ1-1; the D gene is possibly TRBD1 (5 bases). Trimming stripped 1 base from V and 0 bases from J, with 15 bases between. The CDR3 is 17 residues long. The germline V gene has CDR1 SGHVS and CDR2 FQNEAQ.

The J gene is TRBJ2-3, the V gene TRBV7-8, with D hard to call. The CDR3 has 15 amino acids. Germline V lookup: CDR1 SGHVS, CDR2 FQNEAQ. Deletions cut 3 bases from V and 2 bases from J, with 12 bases between. CDR3 coding DNA: TGTGCCAGCAGCTTTAGGGCCCGCTCCACAGATACGCAGTATTTT. Amino acids: CASSFRARSTDTQYF. Supplemented by reference TRBV7-8 and TRBJ2-3, the full variable domain reads GAGVSQSPRYKVAKRGQDVALRCDPISGHVSLFWYQQALGQGPEFLTYFQNEAQLDKSGLPSDRFFAERPEGSVSTLKIQRTQQEDSAVYLCASSFRARSTDTQYFGPGTRLTVL.

The chain employs TRBV5-1 and TRBJ2-3; 11 bases line up with TRBD2. The V gene end was trimmed by 4 bases and the J gene end by 2 bases; junction bases not matched to a gene: 6. The germline V gene encodes CDR1 SGHRS and CDR2 YFSETQ. CDR3 size: 16 residues. The DNA for the CDR3 is TGCGCCAGCAGCCAACTAGCGGGGGTCCCCACAGATACGCAGTATTTT. This translates into CASSQLAGVPTDTQYF.

The genes are TRBV5-1 and TRBJ2-7; TRBD2 matches at 11 bases. Per germline, CDR1 SGHRS and CDR2 YFSETQ. V trimming: 4 bases; J trimming: 1 base; junction bases outside the gene matches: 13. The CDR3 extends over 18 amino acids. The CDR3 region has the DNA TGCGCCAGCAGCGGTGGCACTAGCGGGGGCTACTGGTCCTACGAGCAGTACTTC. The encoded protein is CASSGGTSGGYWSYEQYF.

There are a few counts of this clone. This chain links TRBV2 with TRBJ1-2, with TRBD1 identical over 7 bases. This CDR3 region has 13 residues. The J segment lost 6 bases and the V segment lost 8 bases, leaving 9 bases of the junction unmatched. Germline CDR1 and CDR2: SNHLY and FYNNEI. In DNA, the CDR3 is TGTGCCAGCCTCCCGGACAGGAGGCATGGCTACACCTTC. This translates into CASLPDRRHGYTF.

The rearrangement uses TRBV2 and TRBJ2-5; 11 bases align to TRBD2. Trimming at V came to 3 bases and at J to 1 base, leaving 4 bases not matched to a gene. The germline V gene encodes CDR1 SNHLY and CDR2 FYNNEI. The CDR3 contains 16 residues. DNA for the CDR3: TGTGCCAGCAGTGACGCCGGGACTAGCGGCCAAGAGACCCAGTACTTC. Amino acid sequence: CASSDAGTSGQETQYF.

This chain uses TRBV5-4 with TRBJ2-3, with D unresolved. V was clipped by 0 bases and J by 4 bases, with 6 bases between them. This CDR3 has 13 amino acids. Per the germline V gene, CDR1 is SGHNT and CDR2 is YYREEE (reference sequence). CDR3 sequence reads: CASSLVPADTQYF. CDR3 DNA: TGTGCCAGCAGCTTGGTTCCCGCAGATACGCAGTATTTT.

The rearrangement joins TRBV5-4 to TRBJ2-1; 7 bases match TRBD1. CDR1 and CDR2 (germline): SGHNT, YYREEE (reference sequence). V shed 4 bases and J 7 bases; nucleotides not matched to a gene: 5. This CDR3 is 13 amino acids long. In nucleotides, the CDR3 is TGTGCCAGCAGCCAGGGACAGCAAAATGAGCAGTTCTTC. It yields the protein CASSQGQQNEQFF.

The chain combines TRBV5-1 with TRBJ1-3, with D possibly being TRBD1 (6 bases). Germline loops: CDR1 SGHRS, CDR2 YFSETQ. Trimming took 4 bases from V and 4 from J, leaving 12 bases between them. This CDR3 spans 14 amino acids. CDR3 residues: CASSAQGSGNTIYF. The CDR3 DNA is TGCGCCAGCAGCGCACAGGGATCCGGAAACACCATATATTTT.

This chain joins TRBV27 and TRBJ2-7, with D maybe TRBD2 (5 bases). V gave up 3 bases and J gave up 0 bases, with 15 bases separating them. The germline CDR1 and CDR2 sequences are MNHEY and SMNVEV (reference sequence). The CDR3 runs 16 residues. The CDR3 spells CASSLEARVSSYEQYV. The CDR3 bases are TGTGCCAGCAGTTTGGAAGCGCGGGTGAGCTCCTACGAGCAGTACGTC.

V usage is TRBV19 and J usage is TRBJ2-3; D not certain. With 3 bases removed from V and 2 bases from J, the gap between germline ends came to 9 bases. Germline CDR1 is LNHDA and CDR2 is SQIVND (reference sequence). This CDR3 contains 14 residues. The CDR3 protein is CASSMLRYTDTQYF. As DNA, the CDR3 is TGTGCCAGTAGTATGTTGCGGTACACAGATACGCAGTATTTT.

Only one count was recorded for this clone. The chain employs TRBV4-1 and TRBJ2-7; D uncertain. The germline V and J ends were trimmed by 1 base and 5 bases, with 12 bases remaining between them. Germline V gene lookup returns CDR1 MGHRA and CDR2 YSYEKL. There are 14 residues in the CDR3. CDR3: CASSQVSEANEQYF. The CDR3 DNA reads as TGCGCCAGCAGCCAAGTATCCGAGGCCAACGAGCAGTACTTC.

The CDR3 nucleotides read TGTGCCAGCAGTTACTCAACAGGGACCTATGGCTACACCTTC. Amino acid sequence: CASSYSTGTYGYTF. The chain employs TRBV6-6 and TRBJ1-2; possible D gene TRBD1, 6 bases. The CDR3 is 14 residues long. Trimming took 0 bases from V and 4 from J, leaving 9 bases between them. The germline CDR1 and CDR2 sequences are MNHNY and SVGAGI (reference sequence).

This clone was detected a few times. The genes are TRBV9 and TRBJ1-6; 8 bases align to TRBD1. This CDR3 contains 15 residues. With V trimmed by 3 bases and J by 8 bases, 7 bases remained unmatched. CDR1 SGDLS and CDR2 YYNGEE come from the germline V gene. CDR3 sequence: CASSAELQGDSPLHF. CDR3 in DNA: TGTGCCAGCAGCGCGGAACTACAGGGGGATTCACCCCTCCACTTT.

The V gene is TRBV20-1, the J gene TRBJ2-3; a weak D match, TRBD2 (6 bases). This CDR3 comprises 17 residues. Trimming left V 3 bases short and J 2 bases short, with 21 bases between. CDR1 DFQATT and CDR2 SNEGSKA come from the germline V gene (reference sequence). The CDR3 is CSASGVIVGGPTDTQYF. In DNA, the CDR3 is TGCAGTGCTAGTGGGGTAATAGTGGGGGGACCCACAGATACGCAGTATTTT.

The chain has TRBV2 and TRBJ2-7, with TRBD1 matching 9 bases. V trimming: 5 bases; J trimming: 6 bases; junction bases outside the gene matches: 5. Germline V gene sequence: CDR1 SNHLY, CDR2 FYNNEI. The CDR3 has 13 amino acids. Here the CDR3 reads CASSQQGAGEQYV. DNA for the CDR3: TGTGCCAGCAGTCAACAGGGGGCTGGCGAGCAGTACGTC.

This clone was counted once. The J gene is TRBJ2-1, the V gene TRBV29-1; TRBD1 matches 10 bases. The V gene end was trimmed by 3 bases and the J gene end by 0 bases; junction bases not matched to a gene: 2. CDR1 and CDR2 (germline): SQVTM, ANQGSEA. The CDR3 is 15 residues long. The CDR3: CSVEGDRGSYNEQFF. The CDR3 nucleotides read TGCAGCGTTGAGGGGGACAGGGGCTCCTACAATGAGCAGTTCTTC.

The chain joins TRBV2 to TRBJ1-1; tentatively, D is TRBD1 (6 bases). Per the germline V gene, CDR1 is SNHLY and CDR2 is FYNNEI. The CDR3 has 14 amino acids. The germline V and J ends were trimmed by 4 bases and 2 bases, with 11 bases remaining between them. The CDR3 bases are TGTGCCAGCAGTGTAACCGGGGGCAACACTGAAGCTTTCTTT. It translates to CASSVTGGNTEAFF.

This clone occurred once. The chain employs TRBV29-1 and TRBJ2-1; D may correspond to TRBD1 or TRBD2 (7 bases each). V was cut by 4 bases and J by 5 bases, with 18 bases left in between. This CDR3 contains 15 residues. Looked up from germline, CDR1 is SQVTM and CDR2 is ANQGSEA. The CDR3 nucleotides read TGCAGCGTTGGGAGCCCAGGGGGGGCCCACAATGAGCAGTTCTTC. It is translated as CSVGSPGGAHNEQFF.

This clone was recorded a few times. The chain joins TRBV3-1 (or the pseudogene TRBV3-2) to TRBJ1-1, with TRBD1 matching 7 bases. V shed 4 bases, J shed 7 bases, and the junction held 9 bases outside the gene matches. CDR1 and CDR2 (germline): LGHDT, YNNKEL (reference sequence). The length of the CDR3 is 14 residues. This CDR3 is CASSLGDSIFEAFF. CDR3 sequence (DNA): TGTGCCAGCAGCCTAGGGGACAGTATTTTTGAAGCTTTCTTT.

This sequence joins TRBV10-3 and TRBJ1-6; 10 bases align to TRBD1. The V gene end was trimmed by 2 bases and the J gene end by 10 bases; junction bases not matched to a gene: 2. Germline V gene lookup returns CDR1 ENHRY and CDR2 SYGVKD. The CDR3 length is 14 residues. CDR3 in DNA: TGTGCCATCAGTGAGGGGACAGGGGAGTCACCCCTCCACTTT. Translated, it gives CAISEGTGESPLHF.

This sequence joins TRBV19 and TRBJ2-7; D ambiguous. The length of the CDR3 is 12 residues. Germline V lookup: CDR1 LNHDA, CDR2 SQIVND (reference sequence). Between the trimmed V and J ends, which lost 3 bases and 2 bases, there was a span of 5 bases. In DNA, the CDR3 is TGTGCCAGTAGTATGAAGGCCTACGAGCAGTACTTC. Amino acid sequence: CASSMKAYEQYF.

The chain combines TRBV30 with TRBJ2-3; no reliable D call. Germline CDR1 reads GTSNPN; CDR2 reads SVGIG (reference sequence). This CDR3 has 11 amino acids. V lost 2 bases and J lost 5, with 5 bases in between. CDR3 coding DNA: TGTGCCTGGAGTATTAGAGATACGCAGTATTTT. Protein product: CAWSIRDTQYF.

Only one count was recorded for this clone. The genes are TRBV4-1 and TRBJ2-2; D is undetermined. In germline, CDR1 is MGHRA, CDR2 YSYEKL. Trimming took off 6 bases at V and 6 bases at J, with 5 bases between the two ends. This CDR3 has 11 residues. CDR3 residues: CASRGAGELFF. The CDR3 DNA follows: TGCGCCAGCAGGGGTGCCGGGGAGCTGTTTTTT.

The chain employs TRBV7-2 and TRBJ2-5, with D perhaps matching TRBD2 (5 bases). Germline assignment: CDR1 SGHTA and CDR2 FQGNSA. The CDR3 is 13 amino acids. With 1 base removed from V and 6 bases from J, the gap between germline ends came to 9 bases. The CDR3 DNA follows: TGTGCCAGCAGCTTAGAGCGGAGTAAGACCCAGTACTTC. Residues: CASSLERSKTQYF.

The chain couples TRBV6-5 to TRBJ2-7; 8 bases fit TRBD1. V shed 7 bases and J 6 bases; nucleotides not matched to a gene: 5. The V gene's germline CDR1 is MNHEY and CDR2 SVGAGI. The CDR3 is made up of 12 amino acids. The CDR3, as DNA: TGTGCCAGCATTGGACAGGGCGGCGAGCAGTACGTC. As protein: CASIGQGGEQYV.